This is a list of T cell receptor beta chains from one sample in a study of blood T cell repertoires in COVID-19. Clones were read by immunoSEQ multiplex PCR, and TCRdb kept only the in-frame ones, dropping some. The sample lists about 340,000 clones; more than 75% were seen once. Sequenced input: peripheral blood. These receptors all stem from a woman in her fifties or sixties with COVID-19, enrolled during active disease. Both conserved end residues are part of each CDR3. A D gene is named only where the DNA matches it firmly. Not every row has a clone size; where given, it reads once, few, many or a size class.

cdr3_nt: TGTGCCAGCAGCAACCTACGTAGGGGAACAGATACGCAGTATTTT; cdr3_aa: CASSNLRRGTDTQYF; clone_size: .; d_call: .; j_call: TRBJ2-3; v_call: TRBV6-5
cdr3_nt: TGTGCCAGCAGCCAGCGGCAGGGGACATTCGGGGAGCTGTTTTTT; cdr3_aa: CASSQRQGTFGELFF; clone_size: .; d_call: .; j_call: TRBJ2-2; v_call: TRBV3-1/TRBV3-2
cdr3_nt: TGTGCCAGCAGCCAAGCCTTCGCAGCTAACTATGGCTACACCTTC; cdr3_aa: CASSQAFAANYGYTF; clone_size: .; d_call: .; j_call: TRBJ1-2; v_call: TRBV4-2
cdr3_nt: TGTGCCAGCTCCCCGGGACAGGGGTCCCTCGGGGCCAACGTCCTGACTTTC; cdr3_aa: CASSPGQGSLGANVLTF; clone_size: .; d_call: TRBD1; j_call: TRBJ2-6; v_call: TRBV18
cdr3_nt: TGCGCCAGCAGATCCACTACCTCCGGGTTGGCGGGAGGAAACCCTAACACGAACACCGGGGAGCTGTTTTTT; cdr3_aa: CASRSTTSGLAGGNPNTNTGELFF; clone_size: .; d_call: TRBD2; j_call: TRBJ2-2; v_call: TRBV5-1
cdr3_nt: TGCGCCAGCCAGCCCGTGGCAGCGGGAGGGACAGATACGCAGTATTTT; cdr3_aa: CASQPVAAGGTDTQYF; clone_size: .; d_call: TRBD2; j_call: TRBJ2-3; v_call: TRBV5-1
cdr3_nt: TGTGCCAGCAGCCAAGGACGGACAGGAGCAGGTTATAATTCACCCCTCCACTTT; cdr3_aa: CASSQGRTGAGYNSPLHF; clone_size: .; d_call: TRBD1; j_call: TRBJ1-6; v_call: TRBV3-1/TRBV3-2
cdr3_nt: TGCGCCAGCAGCCCCGCGGGACAGGGACTCCACGAGCAGTACTTC; cdr3_aa: CASSPAGQGLHEQYF; clone_size: once; d_call: TRBD1; j_call: TRBJ2-7; v_call: TRBV5-1
cdr3_nt: TGTGCCTGGAACTCAGGGCTCCCCTCCTACAATGAGCAGTTCTTC; cdr3_aa: CAWNSGLPSYNEQFF; clone_size: .; d_call: .; j_call: TRBJ2-1; v_call: TRBV30
cdr3_nt: TGTGCCAGCAGCTTGTTTGCAGGGTTTGATCAGCCCCAGCATTTT; cdr3_aa: CASSLFAGFDQPQHF; clone_size: few; d_call: .; j_call: TRBJ1-5; v_call: TRBV11-2
cdr3_nt: TGTGCCAGTAGCATTAGGGTGGGTTCCGGGAGGCCGGGAGATACGCAGTATTTT; cdr3_aa: CASSIRVGSGRPGDTQYF; clone_size: .; d_call: TRBD2; j_call: TRBJ2-3; v_call: TRBV19
cdr3_nt: TGTGCCAGCAGCCAAGGGGGTCAGTTACAGGGAAATCAGCCCCAGCATTTT; cdr3_aa: CASSQGGQLQGNQPQHF; clone_size: .; d_call: .; j_call: TRBJ1-5; v_call: TRBV11-2
cdr3_nt: TGCGCCAGCAGCTCGGAGGACAGCTCCTACGAGCAGTACTTC; cdr3_aa: CASSSEDSSYEQYF; clone_size: .; d_call: .; j_call: TRBJ2-7; v_call: TRBV5-1